This section outlines one TCR beta chain sequence together with its context. Antigen specificity is unknown. Using immunoSEQ multiplex PCR, the repertoire was profiled, and TCRdb retains in-frame clones only, with some absent. The table includes some 2.1 million clones, over 85% detected once. The data originate from a study of shared clonotypes between healthy human individuals. Overall study results and limits: A reduction in generation probabilities was seen for non-shared clonotypes relative to those shared by all four donors. Only blood was sampled; tissue repertoires likely differ.

Germline assignment: CDR1 SGHVS and CDR2 FQNEAQ. Trimming removed 4 bases from V and 9 bases from J; junction bases left unmatched: 7. The CDR3 extends over 16 amino acids. CD45RO-negative, CCR7-positively selected cells formed the naive CD8 fraction, excluding terminally differentiated effector memory CD45RA+ cells. Sequences were obtained from naive CD8+ T cells from PBMCs. The sequence came from a man younger than 30 in good health. Some clones in this sample may be carry-over from other donors' samples. The V gene is TRBV7-8, the J gene TRBJ2-1; 15 positions match TRBD2. The CDR3 DNA is TGTGCCAGCAGCTCTCTAGGACTAGCGGGAGGGATTGAGCAGTTCTTC. Encoded protein: CASSSLGLAGGIEQFF.